The subject of this entry is one T cell receptor beta chain. This clone was seen once. The target of this receptor is not known. Base qualities were left out, and no much larger clone turns up one base away. The label giving this sample's time point can be read as: about 28 days (+/-7) after the second vaccine dose. Because spike-specific TCR depth and breadth did not differ between the two schedules, AZD1222 recipients who got a second dose at roughly 4 weeks were pooled with those who got a second dose at roughly 12 weeks. The vaccinee samples were drawn from two UK trials, COV001 and COV002, one of which was a single-blind randomized controlled phase 2/3 trial testing AZD1222 (ChAdOx1 nCoV-19) in healthy adults. For TCRbeta chain sequencing, PBMC samples from trial participants were taken at day 0 and at day 28 after the second dose. These data come from a study of T cell responses to AZD1222 COVID-19 vaccine (dated by TCRdb to about 2021). Regarding the research as a whole: A total of roughly 240 trial participants underwent TCR sequencing, of whom some 210 received two doses of AZD1222 and around 26 received two doses of the MenACWY control vaccine. Trial participants were enrolled into age subgroups of 18-55, 56-69 and 70-plus years, which contained about 150, 28 and 57 TCR-sequenced participants, respectively.

CDR1 and CDR2, looked up from the germline V gene, are ENHRY and SYGVKD. The trim is 0 bases for V and 5 bases for J, with a gap of 16 bases between the germline ends. The CDR3 runs 16 residues from the cysteine to the phenylalanine. CDR3 DNA only is kept here, 48 bases in frame from base 1. Here is what the overall study found, with its caveats: Because no day 14 peak-response samples were available, repertoires were characterized only after the peak T cell response. The 56-69-year group was small, and its depth increase did not reach significance, likely because of low power. Most participants were white British and females outnumbered males, and the authors suggested that clonal diversity may have been underestimated. Epitopes outside the regions mutated in the B.1.351 and B.1.1.7 variants were reportedly recognized by nearly half of the unique spike-specific TCRs. CD4 TCRs associated with the vaccine covered the entire spike protein, and the dominant responses were in regions 160-218 and 743-854. Spike-specific TCR breadth and depth rose significantly after two AZD1222 doses compared with day 0 and with MenACWY recipients. Only a handful of AZD1222 recipients were SARS-CoV-2 seropositive at baseline, limiting conclusions about previously exposed vaccinees.

The CDR3 regions of human TCRbeta chains were analyzed by immunosequencing. Processing in the source paper ran as follows. TCRs in the repertoires were compared against a reference library of SARS-CoV-2-specific TCRs that had been generated with the MIRA antigen-specificity platform. Breadth was defined as the fraction of unique TCRs that were SARS-CoV-2-associated. Depth was defined as the fraction of total T cells that were SARS-CoV-2-associated. Each spike-specific TCR was assigned to its reactive spike region and to a CD4 or CD8 class using the MIRA data. Log10-transformed breadth and depth values were compared by one-way ANOVA with Sidak's multiple comparisons tests. Sourced from immuneACCESS, this table was stored by TCRdb with only in-frame sequences that have V and J called. A share of the clones is absent; for the studies checked, an unresolved V gene accounts for under half, and the remainder has no known explanation. V and J calls and clone size are copied from that table; D and trimming were computed from the DNA. The sample records 150,000 to 200,000 clones, about 92% of which are singletons. The biggest ten clones account for approximately 6.2% of the sample.

In this chain, TRBV10-3 is recombined with TRBJ2-5, with no confidently assigned D gene. The TCR sequence derives from an adult who received the AZD1222 COVID-19 vaccine. Specimen: peripheral blood, collected 28 days after the second AZD1222 dose. The CDR3 in this case is CAISESGLGAAETQYF. The DNA sequence is given as TGTGCCATCAGTGAGTCTGGGCTTGGTGCTGCGGAGACCCAGTACTTC.